This TCR beta chain appears in the sequencing data of a study of cytomegalovirus exposure and HLA in healthy donors (dated by TCRdb to the late 2010s). At the level of the whole study: According to an earlier analysis of 450 to 650 of the donors, about 179 million T cells yielded approximately 120 million unique TCR beta sequences and 276 Gb of sequence data. An early release that covered roughly 600 HLA-typed donors contained approximately 300 gigabases of sequencing data and tens of millions of unique TCR sequences. Of the roughly 390 genotyped donors, less than 85% were placed in the genetic ancestry cluster associated with self-reported Caucasian donors. The study was designed to test whether signatures of past pathogen exposure could be identified by cataloging public T cell receptors. The study used immunosequencing to profile the T cell repertoires of several hundred subjects and linked those repertoires to cytomegalovirus serostatus. A separate validation cohort of over a hundred different subjects was used in addition to the approximately 640-subject first cohort. To predict cytomegalovirus infection status, the study brought together high-throughput TCR immunosequencing, statistical association of individual TCRs with disease status, and machine learning. To study patterns of TCR occurrence, a later analysis re-analyzed previously published TCR beta repertoires from 650 to 750 donors and added high-resolution HLA genotyping. In the later analysis, no new phenotypic data were used to find candidate immune exposures; instead, reliance was placed on TCR beta sequences and their occurrence across donors. To decide whether each TCR beta V gene segment behaved as functional or pseudogenic, an earlier analysis of 587 of the donors relied on high-throughput TCR beta sequencing. Donor age, sex, ethnicity and CMV serostatus were collected together with the repertoire data. Genome-wide SNP genotypes for about 60% of the 666 donors were used in a later genetic analysis, which treated that subset as a discovery cohort. All discovery cohort repertoires had been generated using a single sequencing platform. HLA typing covered class I and class II loci at four-digit resolution. Typing coverage differed by locus: A, B, C, DRB1 and DQB1 were typed in roughly 629-640 donors, DQA1 in about 500, DPA1 in nearly 610, and DPB1 in 472. Roughly five DR-DQ haplotypes were handled as single units for association and clustering, since linkage in the cohort was strong. Among about 410 genotyped donors of the cohort, an average of around 220,000 unique TCR beta nucleotide sequences was sequenced per donor, of which 15% to 20% were non-productive. The research as a whole found: In this cohort, only TCR beta chains were sequenced, and detectable features were limited by the absence of alpha or paired-chain data. The classifier was reported to diagnose cytomegalovirus status with high specificity and sensitivity in both the original and validation cohorts. The earlier analysis of about 600 of the donors excluded 15 to 20 rarely observed V segments, including chromosome 9 orphons, because counts were too low. In a later genetic analysis, a missense DCLRE1C variant was associated with V-gene and J-gene trimming of TCR beta chains, and the association was replicated in an independent cohort. A further reported finding was that TCR beta sequences accurately predicted the HLA-A and HLA-B alleles for most subjects in the first cohort. Most TCR sequences were observed very rarely across donors, whereas some public TCRs were present in many individuals. According to a later analysis, most CMV-associated TCR beta chains appeared to be HLA-restricted, and the HLA associations seemed to be driven largely by CMV exposure. Sequencing depth was assumed to be roughly uniform across donors in the presence/absence analyses, though that assumption may not hold. A later analysis reported that several top co-occurrence clusters appeared linked to parvovirus B19, influenza, CMV and Epstein-Barr virus. Correlated functional status among segregating V segments might reflect linkage disequilibrium, but an unknown experimental factor could not be ruled out. A total of 164 TCR beta chains were listed by the study as associated with cytomegalovirus. It was suggested by the authors that the approach could potentially be generalized to other disease states and immunological phenotypes. In vitro tests confirmed that three of the cytomegalovirus-associated TCR beta chains recognize cytomegalovirus antigens. Compared with the approximately 710-donor mean, donors in an Asian-associated ancestry cluster had fewer N-insertions in productive TCRs, according to a later genetic analysis. Because the 87-base-pair reads could not distinguish some IMGT-functional V segments, including TRBV6-2 and TRBV6-3, those segments were excluded. Specific HLA alleles were associated with some 15,000 TCR beta sequences at a false discovery rate of 0.05 in a later analysis. In a later analysis, HLA-associated TCR beta chains showed more clonal expansion and lower generation probabilities than non-associated chains that were equally common. HLA typing was unavailable for some donors at each locus, so association tests used only the typed subset. In an earlier analysis of some 540 of the donors, most TCR beta V segments appeared in productive rearrangements about 87% or about 30% of the time, broadly matching IMGT annotations. Assigning TCR associations to individual alleles was difficult when HLA alleles, especially DR and DQ, strongly co-occurred. The only immune exposure information available for the cohort was CMV serostatus. The sequencing pipeline was judged likely to have produced a cluster of highly shared sequence variants as a technical artifact. In a later analysis, TCR association rates were found to vary across HLA loci, with the most associated TCRs seen for DRB1 alleles and the fewest for HLA-C alleles.

The germline V gene (reference sequence) provides CDR1 SGHKS and CDR2 YYEKEE. V is clipped by 6 bases and J by 3 bases, and the sequence between their germline boundaries is 13 bases long. Spanning cysteine to phenylalanine, the CDR3 consists of 14 amino acids. Here the CDR3 DNA is all that survives: 42 bases in frame from base 1. This clone was seen once. Its antigen is unknown. Per-nucleotide qualities are absent, and no much larger clonotype sits a single base away. The cohort comprised fewer than 750 healthy bone marrow donors. At the time of sampling, all cohort members were nominally healthy, though unrecorded immune exposures were likely present. The donor was CMV seropositive and belonged to the group of 250 to 300 seropositive cohort members. Each donor provided a peripheral blood sample, and peripheral blood mononuclear cells were used for TCR beta sequencing. The Qiagen DNeasy Blood Extraction Kit was used to extract genomic DNA from the blood cell samples.

Libraries were prepared through the immunoSEQ multiplex PCR assay. A mixture of 60 forward primers for TCR Vbeta segments and 13 reverse primers for TCR Jbeta segments was used in the multiplex PCR. The CDR3 region of rearranged TCR beta genes was amplified from genomic DNA by a multiplex PCR assay. Amplified TCR beta libraries were sequenced as 87-base-pair reads on the Illumina HiSeq System. The paper's data handling went like this. In a later analysis, tens of millions of unique TCR beta chains were counted across the 500 to 850 repertoires, and approximately 11 million of these chains were shared by at least two donors. Raw reads were error-corrected and collapsed into unique sequences with a nearest-neighbor algorithm that merged closely related sequences to remove PCR and sequencing errors. To assign V, D and J gene segments, CDR3 sequences were aligned to IMGT reference sequences. For a sequence to be retained, at least a six-nucleotide match to both a V gene segment and a J gene segment was required. A rearrangement counted as productive if the CDR3 had no stop codons and remained in frame with V and J, and every other rearrangement counted as non-productive. Following IMGT convention, CDR3 was defined as the stretch from the second conserved V-encoded cysteine to the conserved J-encoded phenylalanine. The earlier analysis of fewer than 750 of the donors excluded sequences that lacked an unambiguous match to a single V gene segment. An earlier analysis of several hundred of the donors called V segments functional above 56.7% productive rearrangements and segregating when the between-donor standard deviation exceeded 5%. A statistical classification framework was developed to diagnose cytomegalovirus status using the catalog of TCR beta chain sequences. V and J gene assignment, in a later analysis, came from comparing TCR nucleotide sequences with IMGT/GENE-DB human TR gene sequences. A later analysis assigned CDR3 sequences and most-parsimonious VDJ recombination scenarios with the TCRdist pipeline. In a later analysis, every TCR beta chain was defined by the combination of its CDR3 amino acid sequence and its V-gene family, and reads without a unique V-gene family were dropped. As a way to deal with suspected cross-contamination and a sequencing artifact, a later analysis dropped hundreds of nucleotide sequences that were highly shared and had low generation probability. In a later analysis, a clonal expansion index was calculated for each public chain from normalized within-repertoire ranks of inferred template counts. In a later analysis, generation probabilities were computed with a VDJ recombination model fitted to out-of-frame rearrangements, and the resulting probabilities were checked against IGoR. Hypergeometric tests were used in a later analysis to score TCR-TCR, TCR-HLA and TCR-CMV co-occurrence, with a repertoire-size bias correction applied to the TCR pairs. In a later analysis, false discovery rates were estimated by permuting HLA or CMV assignments 20 times. In a later analysis, co-occurring TCRs were grouped with DBSCAN, and TCRdist sequence similarity was added when clustering was performed within HLA-allele-positive subsets. Repertoires with fewer than 30,000 or more than 120,000 public chains, plus five repertoires with anomalous nucleotide sharing, were excluded from co-occurrence clustering. Entries here come from immuneACCESS through TCRdb and include only in-frame sequences with V and J called. Some clones fail to appear in such tables; in the studies checked, an unresolved V gene covers under half of the shortfall, and the cause of the remainder is unknown. V and J calls and clone size come straight from that table; D and trimming were deduced from the DNA. This sample lists roughly 120,000 clones; 79% were detected once. Together, the top ten hold approximately 4.5% of the sample.

The receptor was isolated from a man younger than 45 in good health and CMV-seropositive. The rearrangement joined TRBV5-5 to TRBJ2-1; 5 matching bases give a weak D call of TRBD2. The source material was PBMCs. In nucleotides, the sequence is TGTGCCAGCACCGATCTTCGGGGCTACAATGAGCAGTTCTTC. It translates as CASTDLRGYNEQFF.